The 17 T cell receptor beta chains presented below share a single source sample, sequenced in a study of type 1 and type 2 diabetes patients. Genomic DNA was the PCR template. The TCR beta CDR3 region was amplified using 30 forward and 13 reverse primers. TCRdb fed the multiplex PCR reads into MiXCR, producing one record per CDR3 protein. The repertoire holds more than 250,000 distinct CDR3 sequences, with roughly 48% as singletons. Specimen: peripheral blood mononuclear cells (PBMCs). The receptor source for this set is a man aged 18 to 30 with type 2 diabetes.

The V and J genes are TRBV15 and TRBJ1-2, with D perhaps matching TRBD1 (6 bases). V was clipped by 8 bases and J by 6 bases, with 13 bases between them. The V gene's germline CDR1 is LNHNV and CDR2 YYDKDF (reference sequence). This CDR3 comprises 12 residues. The chain's CDR3 is CATAGHVDGYTF. CDR3 coding DNA: TGTGCCACCGCGGGACACGTTGATGGCTACACCTTC.

The chain combines TRBV5-8 with TRBJ2-5; 14 nucleotides agree with TRBD2. The V and J ends lost 4 bases and 4 bases, in that order; junction bases with no gene match: 3. This CDR3 has 15 residues. Per germline, CDR1 SGHTS and CDR2 YDEGEE. The CDR3 DNA is TGTGCCAGCAGCAGTGGGACTAGCGGGGGAGAGACCCAGTACTTC. It is translated as CASSSGTSGGETQYF. Full variable domain (remainder filled in from reference TRBV5-8 and TRBJ2-5): EAGVTQSPTHLIKTRGQQATLRCSPISGHTSVYWYQQALGLGLQFLLWYDEGEERNRGNFPPRFSGRQFPNYSSELNVNALELEDSALYLCASSSGTSGGETQYFGPGTRLLVL.

This chain connects TRBV2 to TRBJ2-7, with 12 bases matching TRBD1. The V gene end was trimmed by 7 bases and the J gene end by 4 bases; junction bases not matched to a gene: 17. This CDR3 has 18 residues. Germline V CDR1 and CDR2: SNHLY, FYNNEI. The CDR3 DNA follows: TGTGCCAGCAACCGTCGGGGACAGGGGGCTGGTTTGGATTACGAGCAGTACTTC. Amino acid sequence: CASNRRGQGAGLDYEQYF.

This clonotype was seen more than once but under ten times. This rearrangement joins TRBV5-1 to TRBJ2-7; D is ambiguous. Germline CDR1 reads SGHRS; CDR2 reads YFSETQ. V dropped 7 bases and J dropped 6 bases, with 8 bases sitting between them. The CDR3 has 10 residues. CDR3: CASAMGEQYF. The CDR3 nucleotides read TGCGCCAGCGCAATGGGCGAGCAGTACTTC.

This clonotype has at least ten counts. The chain is built from TRBV2 and TRBJ2-6; no clear D. V shed 8 bases and J shed 1 base, with 0 bases lying between them. CDR1 and CDR2 from the germline V gene are SNHLY and FYNNEI. The CDR3 runs 11 residues. The CDR3 DNA follows: TGTGCCAGCTCTGGGGCCAACGTCCTGACTTTC. This gives the protein CASSGANVLTF.

For this clonotype: An end of the junction differs from the germline gene, which may be a read error. The rearrangement links TRBV6-5 to TRBJ2-1, with 9 bases fitting TRBD2. This CDR3 contains 17 residues. CDR1 MNHEY and CDR2 SVGAGI come from the germline V gene. CDR3 loop: CATSDTTGEREVGEQFF. In DNA, the CDR3 is TGTGCCACCAGTGACACAACGGGGGAGCGGGAGGTCGGTGAGCAGTTCTTC.

This chain uses TRBV2 with TRBJ1-4; D call uncertain. The V end lost 8 bases, the J end lost 7 bases, and 17 bases lay between the germline ends. The germline gives CDR1 SNHLY, CDR2 FYNNEI. The CDR3 is 14 amino acids. DNA of the CDR3: TGTGCCAGCGAGAGATGGAAAGATAGTGAAAAACTGTTTTTT. Protein: CASERWKDSEKLFF.

The chain combines TRBV5-1 with TRBJ1-1, with D maybe TRBD1 (5 bases). V dropped 1 base and J dropped 1 base, with 11 bases sitting between them. The CDR3 is made up of 15 amino acids. The germline V gene encodes CDR1 SGHRS and CDR2 YFSETQ. In nucleotides, the CDR3 is TGCGCCAGCAGCTTGTGGGGCCAGGCGAACACTGAAGCTTTCTTT. Residues: CASSLWGQANTEAFF.

This clonotype was seen repeatedly, ten times or more. The chain combines TRBV25-1 with TRBJ1-6; D perhaps matches TRBD1 (6 bases). CDR3 size: 14 residues. Trimming left V 3 bases short and J 9 bases short, with 12 bases between. Germline loops: CDR1 MGHDK, CDR2 SYGVNS. In DNA, the CDR3 is TGTGCCAGCAGTGATAAGGGGGGCGCTTCACCCCTCCACTTT. It translates to CASSDKGGASPLHF.

This clonotype has more than one count but fewer than ten. The genes are TRBV20-1 and TRBJ1-6; no definite D call. Germline CDR1 and CDR2: DFQATT and SNEGSKA (reference sequence). V lost 5 bases and J lost 7, with 12 bases in between. CDR3 size: 13 residues. The CDR3 region is CSARGMGNSPLHF. Written as DNA, the CDR3 is TGCAGTGCTCGAGGGATGGGCAATTCACCCCTCCACTTT.

This clonotype appeared a few times. The chain couples TRBV3-1 to TRBJ2-5; 7 bases line up with TRBD2. V was clipped by 4 bases and J by 2 bases; unmatched bases: 10. The CDR3 loop spans 16 amino acids. Germline-derived CDR1 and CDR2 are LGHDT and YNNKEL (reference sequence). The CDR3, as DNA: TGTGCCAGCAGCCTTTATTCGGGAGGAGGGCAAGAGACCCAGTACTTC. It codes for CASSLYSGGGQETQYF.

DNA of the CDR3: TGCAGTGCTACGACTAGCGGGGGCCTCACAGATACGCAGTATTTT. Protein sequence: CSATTSGGLTDTQYF. This chain joins TRBV20-1 and TRBJ2-3; the match to TRBD2 covers 12 bases. Per the germline V gene, CDR1 is DFQATT and CDR2 is SNEGSKA (reference sequence). The V gene end was trimmed by 4 bases and the J gene end by 2 bases; junction bases not matched to a gene: 4. CDR3 length equals 15 residues.

In DNA, the CDR3 is TGTGCCAGCAGCAAGACAGGATATAATTCACCCCTCCACTTT. Translating it yields CASSKTGYNSPLHF. The V gene is TRBV12-3 or TRBV12-4, the J gene TRBJ1-6, with D possibly being TRBD1 (6 bases). Trimming cost V 6 bases and J 4 bases, with 10 bases left between them. This CDR3 is built from 14 residues.

J is TRBJ1-1 and V is TRBV7-2; D perhaps matches TRBD1 (5 bases). Germline V gene sequence: CDR1 SGHTA, CDR2 FQGNSA. CDR3 length: 13 residues. Trimming took 9 bases from V and 3 from J, leaving 14 bases between them. The CDR3 reads CASSKTGDTEAFF. As DNA, the CDR3 is TGTGCCAGTAGTAAGACGGGGGACACTGAAGCTTTCTTT.

This clonotype was detected only a few times. The V gene is TRBV6-6, the J gene TRBJ1-4; maybe TRBD1 (5 bases). This CDR3 is 15 amino acids long. Trimming removed 4 bases from V and 4 bases from J, with 13 bases in between. Germline V CDR1 and CDR2: MNHNY, SVGAGI (reference sequence). This CDR3 reads CASSLNRQLNEKLFF. In DNA form, the CDR3 reads TGTGCCAGCAGTTTGAATCGACAGCTTAATGAAAAACTGTTTTTT.

This clonotype was recorded many times. The rearrangement links TRBV6-1 to TRBJ2-7; 8 nucleotides line up with TRBD2. The CDR3 is 14 residues long. V lost 0 bases and J lost 6; bases outside the gene matches: 4. The germline V gene has CDR1 MNHNS and CDR2 SASEGT. Written as DNA, the CDR3 is TGTGCCAGCAGTGAAGCCCCTCGGGGGGGCGAGCAGTACTTC. Protein: CASSEAPRGGEQYF.

This clonotype was detected ten times or more. This chain joins TRBV30 and TRBJ2-7; D call uncertain. Germline V gene sequence: CDR1 GTSNPN, CDR2 SVGIG (reference sequence). CDR3 length equals 12 residues. Trimming left V 1 base short and J 6 bases short, with 10 bases between. CDR3 sequence reads: CAWSGYYGEQYF. CDR3 in DNA: TGTGCCTGGAGTGGATACTATGGCGAGCAGTACTTC.